This T cell receptor beta chain was recovered during a study of preoperative IRX-2 immunotherapy in early breast cancer. As for treatment: preoperative locoregional IRX-2 cytokine immunotherapy. With V trimmed by 8 bases and J by 1 base, 9 bases remained unmatched. This CDR3 has 16 residues. Sequencing was performed with immunoSEQ multiplex PCR; in TCRdb, only in-frame clones are kept and a portion is missing. The sample consists of 75,000 to 100,000 clones, 75% to 90% of them appearing once. Sequences were derived from tumor tissue, sampled after IRX-2 immunotherapy. The rearrangement joins TRBV7-1 to TRBJ2-2; 8 bases align to TRBD1. TRBV7-1 qualifies as an ORF whose function is uncertain. The clonotype comes from a human donor with breast cancer. The CDR3 spells CASGITGTGNTGELFF. In DNA form, the CDR3 reads TGTGCCAGCGGCATTACCGGGACAGGGAACACCGGGGAGCTGTTTTTT.